Listed below are T cell receptor beta chains from one sample, sequenced in a study of T cell changes during pregnancy in multiple sclerosis. Profiled with immunoSEQ multiplex PCR; TCRdb holds only in-frame clones, not every one. The sample lists 20,000 to 25,000 clones; 91% were seen once. Here the sequenced sample was CD4+ T cells from peripheral blood mononuclear cells, taken in the third trimester of pregnancy. The receptors were sampled from a female donor with multiple sclerosis, enrolled in a pregnancy study. The CDR3 runs from the conserved cysteine through the conserved F or W. A D gene is named only where the DNA matches it firmly. Some rows mark clone size as missing; the rest say once, few, many or name a class of expanded clone.

abundance: NA; d_gene: NA; len: 17; j_gene: TRBJ2-3; v_gene: TRBV5-4; CDR3aa: CASSLRGGALGTDTQYF; CDR3nt: TGTGCCAGCAGCTTGAGGGGGGGGGCCTTGGGCACAGATACGCAGTATTTT
abundance: NA; d_gene: NA; len: 13; j_gene: TRBJ2-1; v_gene: TRBV2; CDR3aa: CASSTSRDNEQFF; CDR3nt: TGTGCCAGCAGTACGTCCCGAGACAATGAGCAGTTCTTC
abundance: once; d_gene: TRBD1; len: 14; j_gene: TRBJ2-7; v_gene: TRBV18; CDR3aa: CASSPPTGGYEQYF; CDR3nt: TGTGCCAGCTCACCCCCGACAGGGGGCTACGAGCAGTACTTC
abundance: NA; d_gene: TRBD2; len: 15; j_gene: TRBJ2-3; v_gene: TRBV2; CDR3aa: CASRGLAGPTDTQYF; CDR3nt: TGTGCCAGCAGGGGACTAGCGGGACCCACAGATACGCAGTATTTT
abundance: once; d_gene: NA; len: 15; j_gene: TRBJ2-5; v_gene: TRBV30; CDR3aa: CAWSVLGGGGETQYF; CDR3nt: TGTGCCTGGAGTGTACTAGGAGGGGGCGGGGAGACCCAGTACTTC
abundance: NA; d_gene: TRBD2; len: 15; j_gene: TRBJ2-1; v_gene: TRBV28; CDR3aa: CASSLYGGGYNEQFF; CDR3nt: TGTGCCAGCAGTTTATACGGGGGGGGGTACAATGAGCAGTTCTTC
abundance: NA; d_gene: NA; len: 16; j_gene: TRBJ1-1; v_gene: TRBV11-1; CDR3aa: CASSLGARDKRTEAFF; CDR3nt: TGTGCCAGCAGCCTCGGCGCACGAGACAAGCGGACTGAAGCTTTCTTT
abundance: once; d_gene: NA; len: 15; j_gene: TRBJ2-5; v_gene: TRBV5-5; CDR3aa: CASSRPAGGGETQYF; CDR3nt: TGTGCCAGCAGCCGCCCGGCAGGGGGAGGAGAGACCCAGTACTTC
abundance: NA; d_gene: NA; len: 13; j_gene: TRBJ1-2; v_gene: TRBV2; CDR3aa: CASKHEGNYGYTF; CDR3nt: TGTGCCAGCAAGCATGAGGGTAACTATGGCTACACCTTC
abundance: NA; d_gene: TRBD1; len: 15; j_gene: TRBJ2-5; v_gene: TRBV7-3; CDR3aa: CASSFTGVPGKPQYF; CDR3nt: TGTGCCAGCAGTTTTACAGGGGTTCCTGGAAAACCCCAGTACTTC
abundance: NA; d_gene: NA; len: 13; j_gene: TRBJ2-7; v_gene: TRBV7-2; CDR3aa: CASSLDQDYEQYF; CDR3nt: TGTGCCAGCAGCTTAGATCAGGACTACGAGCAGTACTTC
abundance: once; d_gene: NA; len: 15; j_gene: TRBJ2-5; v_gene: TRBV19; CDR3aa: CASSISSPYQETQYF; CDR3nt: TGTGCCAGTAGTATTTCTAGCCCGTACCAAGAGACCCAGTACTTC
abundance: NA; d_gene: TRBD1; len: 14; j_gene: TRBJ1-1; v_gene: TRBV5-1; CDR3aa: CASSLYNRGTEAFF; CDR3nt: TGCGCCAGCAGCTTGTATAACAGGGGGACTGAAGCTTTCTTT
abundance: NA; d_gene: TRBD1; len: 13; j_gene: TRBJ2-1; v_gene: TRBV11-2; CDR3aa: CASSFGQGNEQFF; CDR3nt: TGTGCCAGCAGCTTCGGACAGGGGAATGAGCAGTTCTTC
abundance: NA; d_gene: NA; len: 20; j_gene: TRBJ1-5; v_gene: TRBV28; CDR3aa: CASSSPRQGRVTTHNQPQHF; CDR3nt: TGTGCCAGCAGTTCGCCGCGGCAGGGAAGGGTGACGACGCACAATCAGCCCCAGCATTTT
abundance: NA; d_gene: NA; len: 16; j_gene: TRBJ2-5; v_gene: TRBV4-2; CDR3aa: CASSQALLVSQETQYF; CDR3nt: TGTGCCAGCAGCCAAGCATTACTAGTTAGCCAAGAGACCCAGTACTTC
abundance: few; d_gene: NA; len: 14; j_gene: TRBJ1-3; v_gene: TRBV4-1; CDR3aa: CASSQMTRRNTIYF; CDR3nt: TGCGCCAGCAGCCAAATGACTCGCAGAAACACCATATATTTT
abundance: NA; d_gene: NA; len: 16; j_gene: TRBJ1-5; v_gene: TRBV9; CDR3aa: CASSGGSAGRDQPQHF; CDR3nt: TGTGCCAGCAGCGGAGGAAGTGCGGGGAGGGATCAGCCCCAGCATTTT
abundance: NA; d_gene: TRBD1; len: 15; j_gene: TRBJ1-4; v_gene: TRBV4-1; CDR3aa: CASSFRQGAREKLFF; CDR3nt: TGCGCCAGCAGCTTCCGACAGGGGGCGCGCGAAAAACTGTTTTTT
abundance: NA; d_gene: TRBD2; len: 15; j_gene: TRBJ2-1; v_gene: TRBV7-3; CDR3aa: CASSRTSGGVGEQFF; CDR3nt: TGTGCCAGCAGCCGGACTAGCGGGGGAGTGGGTGAGCAGTTCTTC
abundance: NA; d_gene: TRBD1; len: 14; j_gene: TRBJ1-2; v_gene: TRBV7-9; CDR3aa: CASSQGVDNYGYTF; CDR3nt: TGTGCCAGCAGCCAGGGGGTTGATAACTATGGCTACACCTTC
abundance: NA; d_gene: NA; len: 13; j_gene: TRBJ2-7; v_gene: TRBV5-1; CDR3aa: CASSLDSPGEQYF; CDR3nt: TGCGCCAGCAGCTTGGATAGCCCTGGGGAGCAGTACTTC
abundance: NA; d_gene: NA; len: 13; j_gene: TRBJ1-2; v_gene: TRBV5-1; CDR3aa: CASSFGQFYGYTF; CDR3nt: TGCGCCAGCAGCTTTGGGCAGTTCTATGGCTACACCTTC
abundance: NA; d_gene: NA; len: 16; j_gene: TRBJ1-2; v_gene: TRBV28; CDR3aa: CASTEGGALANYGYTF; CDR3nt: TGTGCCAGCACTGAAGGGGGGGCGCTCGCTAACTATGGCTACACCTTC
abundance: once; d_gene: NA; len: 14; j_gene: TRBJ2-1; v_gene: TRBV4-2; CDR3aa: CASSQETRSREQFF; CDR3nt: TGTGCCAGCAGCCAAGAGACTCGTTCTAGGGAGCAGTTCTTC
abundance: NA; d_gene: TRBD1; len: 15; j_gene: TRBJ1-5; v_gene: TRBV5-4; CDR3aa: CASSRGTGGEQPQHF; CDR3nt: TGTGCCAGCAGCCGGGGGACAGGGGGCGAGCAGCCCCAGCATTTT
abundance: NA; d_gene: NA; len: 13; j_gene: TRBJ2-4; v_gene: TRBV7-9; CDR3aa: CASSQGRYGIQYF; CDR3nt: TGTGCCAGCAGCCAGGGAAGGTACGGCATTCAGTACTTC
abundance: NA; d_gene: NA; len: 15; j_gene: TRBJ1-3; v_gene: TRBV7-9; CDR3aa: CASSFGQGNGNTIYF; CDR3nt: TGTGCCAGCAGCTTCGGCCAGGGAAATGGAAACACCATATATTTT
abundance: NA; d_gene: NA; len: 15; j_gene: TRBJ2-2; v_gene: TRBV9; CDR3aa: CASSVVGTNTGELFF; CDR3nt: TGTGCCAGCAGCGTAGTAGGGACTAACACCGGGGAGCTGTTTTTT
abundance: NA; d_gene: TRBD1; len: 13; j_gene: TRBJ1-6; v_gene: TRBV6-5; CDR3aa: CASSWDRNSPLHF; CDR3nt: TGTGCCAGCAGTTGGGACAGAAATTCACCCCTCCACTTT
abundance: few; d_gene: NA; len: 15; j_gene: TRBJ2-1; v_gene: TRBV19; CDR3aa: CASSPQGYWDNEQFF; CDR3nt: TGTGCCAGTAGCCCACAGGGATACTGGGACAATGAGCAGTTCTTC
abundance: NA; d_gene: NA; len: 14; j_gene: TRBJ1-1; v_gene: TRBV14; CDR3aa: CASPIGPLNTEAFF; CDR3nt: TGTGCCAGCCCCATTGGGCCTCTGAACACTGAAGCTTTCTTT
abundance: NA; d_gene: NA; len: 16; j_gene: TRBJ2-1; v_gene: TRBV19; CDR3aa: CASSIGGPPQPWEQFF; CDR3nt: TGTGCCAGTAGTATAGGCGGCCCTCCTCAACCATGGGAGCAGTTCTTC
abundance: NA; d_gene: TRBD1; len: 13; j_gene: TRBJ2-1; v_gene: TRBV7-2; CDR3aa: CASSRDRVNEQFF; CDR3nt: TGTGCCAGCAGCCGGGACAGGGTCAATGAGCAGTTCTTC
abundance: NA; d_gene: NA; len: 13; j_gene: TRBJ2-3; v_gene: TRBV30; CDR3aa: CAWRRQDTDTQYF; CDR3nt: TGTGCCTGGAGAAGACAGGACACAGATACGCAGTATTTT
abundance: NA; d_gene: TRBD1; len: 15; j_gene: TRBJ1-1; v_gene: TRBV11-3; CDR3aa: CASSSGQGRMTEAFF; CDR3nt: TGTGCCAGCAGCTCCGGACAGGGGAGGATGACTGAAGCTTTCTTT
abundance: NA; d_gene: NA; len: 15; j_gene: TRBJ1-6; v_gene: TRBV2; CDR3aa: CASSLRTEGNSPLHF; CDR3nt: TGTGCCAGCAGTCTCCGGACAGAGGGAAATTCACCCCTCCACTTT
abundance: NA; d_gene: NA; len: 15; j_gene: TRBJ2-7; v_gene: TRBV5-4; CDR3aa: CASSPLGGRQNEQYF; CDR3nt: TGTGCCAGCAGCCCCCTCGGGGGGCGCCAGAACGAGCAGTACTTC
abundance: NA; d_gene: NA; len: 12; j_gene: TRBJ1-1; v_gene: TRBV5-1; CDR3aa: CASSLVNTEAFF; CDR3nt: TGCGCCAGCAGCCTCGTCAACACTGAAGCTTTCTTT
abundance: NA; d_gene: NA; len: 13; j_gene: TRBJ1-2; v_gene: TRBV29-1; CDR3aa: CSVARQGSDGYTF; CDR3nt: TGCAGCGTCGCCCGCCAGGGAAGTGATGGCTACACCTTC
abundance: NA; d_gene: NA; len: 14; j_gene: TRBJ2-7; v_gene: TRBV6-1; CDR3aa: CASSEGQGPIEQYF; CDR3nt: TGTGCCAGCAGTGAAGGGCAGGGGCCGATCGAGCAGTACTTC
abundance: NA; d_gene: TRBD2; len: 15; j_gene: TRBJ2-3; v_gene: TRBV11-2; CDR3aa: CASSLERGAPDTQYF; CDR3nt: TGTGCCAGCAGCTTAGAGCGGGGGGCACCAGATACGCAGTATTTT
abundance: NA; d_gene: NA; len: 15; j_gene: TRBJ1-2; v_gene: TRBV11-1; CDR3aa: CASSLDRARGYGYTF; CDR3nt: TGTGCCAGCAGCTTAGATCGAGCCCGCGGTTATGGCTACACCTTC
abundance: NA; d_gene: NA; len: 14; j_gene: TRBJ2-3; v_gene: TRBV6-5; CDR3aa: CASSYKDSGDTQYF; CDR3nt: TGTGCCAGCAGTTACAAGGACTCTGGAGATACGCAGTATTTT
abundance: NA; d_gene: NA; len: 15; j_gene: TRBJ1-6; v_gene: TRBV7-8; CDR3aa: CASSNQGSYNSPLHF; CDR3nt: TGTGCCAGCAGCAACCAGGGATCCTATAATTCACCCCTCCACTTT